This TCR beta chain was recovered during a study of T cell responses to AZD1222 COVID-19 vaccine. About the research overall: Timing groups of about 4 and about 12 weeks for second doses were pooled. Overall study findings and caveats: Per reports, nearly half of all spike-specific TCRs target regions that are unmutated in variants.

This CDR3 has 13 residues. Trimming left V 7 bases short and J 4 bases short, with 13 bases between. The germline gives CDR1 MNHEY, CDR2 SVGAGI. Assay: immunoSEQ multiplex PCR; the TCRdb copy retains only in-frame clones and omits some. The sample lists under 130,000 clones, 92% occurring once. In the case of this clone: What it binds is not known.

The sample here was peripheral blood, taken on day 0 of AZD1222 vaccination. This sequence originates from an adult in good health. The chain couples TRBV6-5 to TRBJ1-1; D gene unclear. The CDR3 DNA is TGTGCCAGCACCCTGGTGGGAGGCACTGAAGCTTTCTTT. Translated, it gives CASTLVGGTEAFF.